This T cell receptor beta chain was sequenced during a study of blood T cells in healthy people across ages. A sample-barcoded 5' primer and a J-beta primer mix were used in a second PCR of about 7 to 12 cycles. TCRdb independently ran MiXCR on the 5' RACE reads; one entry per CDR3 protein. There are some 700,000 distinct CDR3 sequences in the sample; more than 40% occur only once, and about 20% lies in the top ten. About this clonotype: A junction boundary mismatches the germline segment, possibly from a read error.

The CDR3 length is 15 residues. The receptor was isolated from a woman in her fifties or sixties in good health. Sequencing was performed on blood. The chain links TRBV12-3 or TRBV12-4 to TRBJ2-1; D not resolved. CDR3 amino acids: CASSLASQSYNGQFF. DNA for the CDR3: TGTGCCAGCAGTTTAGCTAGTCAATCCTACAATGGGCAGTTCTTC.